This is a list of T cell receptor beta chains from one sample in a study of OX40 agonist ivuxolimab in advanced cancers. The repertoire was sequenced with immunoSEQ multiplex PCR; TCRdb's copy has only in-frame clones and lacks some. The top ten clones hold about 15% of a sample with some 45,000 clones, about 90% of them seen once. The source was CD4+ or CD8+ T cells sorted from blood, collected in a trial of the OX40 agonist ivuxolimab. All receptors come from an adult with an advanced solid tumor such as melanoma, head and neck, liver or kidney cancer. CDR3s include the opening cysteine and the closing phenylalanine or tryptophan. D genes are given only for firm matches. Clone sizes are given selectively: once, few, many, or a class where the clone is expanded.

j_call | clone_size | d_call | v_call | cdr3_aa | cdr3_nt
TRBJ2-5 | . | . | TRBV14 | CASSQAPLEGETQYF | TGTGCCAGCAGCCAAGCCCCCCTGGAGGGGGAGACCCAGTACTTC
TRBJ2-1 | few | . | TRBV30 | CAWSPLGTDEQFF | TGTGCCTGGAGTCCCCTAGGTACCGATGAGCAGTTCTTC
TRBJ1-4 | . | . | TRBV15 | CATRGIDSWKLFF | TGTGCCACCAGGGGTATAGACAGTTGGAAACTGTTTTTT
TRBJ1-1 | . | . | TRBV6-6 | CASRAYLGGTEAFF | TGTGCCAGCAGAGCCTATCTTGGAGGTACTGAAGCTTTCTTT
TRBJ2-5 | . | . | TRBV29-1 | CSVLDPPLQETQYF | TGCAGCGTCTTGGACCCCCCCCTCCAAGAGACCCAGTACTTC
TRBJ2-1 | . | TRBD1 | TRBV7-3 | CASSLVRTGVFDEQFF | TGTGCCAGCAGCTTAGTCAGGACAGGGGTTTTCGATGAGCAGTTCTTC
TRBJ1-5 | few | . | TRBV28 | CASSFSGTPNQPQHF | TGTGCCAGCAGTTTCTCGGGAACTCCTAATCAGCCCCAGCATTTT
TRBJ2-7 | once | . | TRBV9 | CASSVALAPEYEQYF | TGTGCCAGCAGCGTAGCCTTGGCTCCAGAGTACGAGCAGTACTTC
TRBJ2-5 | . | . | TRBV6-5 | CASSLDGWETQYF | TGTGCCAGCAGCCTAGATGGATGGGAGACCCAGTACTTC
TRBJ1-4 | . | . | TRBV6-5 | CASSYSGTEGEKLFF | TGTGCCAGCAGTTACTCTGGGACGGAAGGGGAAAAACTGTTTTTT
TRBJ2-7 | once | TRBD1 | TRBV11-2 | CASSLSARQGYEQYF | TGTGCCAGCAGCTTATCTGCGAGACAGGGATACGAGCAGTACTTC
TRBJ2-3 | . | . | TRBV4-2 | CASSYPGSPDTQYF | TGTGCCAGCAGCTACCCGGGGTCGCCAGATACGCAGTATTTT
TRBJ1-1 | few | . | TRBV4-1 | CASSQLDTEAFF | TGCGCCAGCAGCCAACTAGACACTGAAGCTTTCTTT
TRBJ2-7 | . | . | TRBV27 | CASGYEQYF | TGTGCCAGCGGATACGAGCAGTACTTC
TRBJ1-1 | . | . | TRBV5-6 | CASSFRSWGVMNTEAFF | TGTGCCAGCAGCTTTCGATCTTGGGGGGTCATGAACACTGAAGCTTTCTTT
TRBJ2-7 | . | . | TRBV14 | CASSQKPRGSGGQYF | TGTGCCAGCAGCCAAAAACCTAGGGGATCGGGCGGGCAGTACTTC
TRBJ1-1 | . | . | TRBV6-1 | CASSEGQTTEAFF | TGTGCCAGCAGTGAAGGGCAGACCACTGAAGCTTTCTTT
TRBJ1-4 | . | . | TRBV21-1 | CASKGGGNEKLFF | TGTGCCAGCAAAGGGGGGGGAAATGAAAAACTGTTTTTT
TRBJ1-2 | . | TRBD1 | TRBV11-2 | CASSLDRDRGIYYGYTF | TGTGCCAGCAGCTTAGATAGGGACAGGGGTATATACTATGGCTACACCTTC
TRBJ2-1 | few | . | TRBV7-9 | CASSPDLYNEQFF | TGTGCCAGCAGCCCAGACTTATACAATGAGCAGTTCTTC
TRBJ2-1 | . | TRBD2 | TRBV9 | CASSVGASGSYNEQFF | TGTGCCAGCAGCGTAGGGGCTAGCGGCTCCTACAATGAGCAGTTCTTC
TRBJ1-5 | . | . | TRBV5-4 | CASSLGPGEPQHF | TGTGCCAGCAGCTTGGGGCCGGGGGAGCCCCAGCATTTT
TRBJ2-5 | . | TRBD2 | TRBV9 | CASSGTGTSKTQYF | TGTGCCAGCAGCGGCACCGGGACTAGCAAGACCCAGTACTTC
TRBJ2-7 | . | TRBD2 | TRBV6-1 | CASGDYDYEQYF | TGTGCCAGCGGGGACTACGATTACGAGCAGTACTTC
TRBJ1-1 | . | . | TRBV4-1 | CASSQQGAPNTEAFF | TGCGCCAGCAGCCAACAAGGGGCGCCGAACACTGAAGCTTTCTTT
TRBJ2-7 | . | . | TRBV13 | CASSYSDSSYEQYF | TGTGCCAGCAGTTACTCGGACAGCTCCTACGAGCAGTACTTC
TRBJ2-3 | . | . | TRBV9 | CASSVWGVGTDTQYF | TGTGCCAGCAGCGTTTGGGGGGTGGGCACAGATACGCAGTATTTT
TRBJ2-1 | few | . | TRBV2 | CASLGNEQFF | TGTGCCAGCCTAGGTAATGAGCAGTTCTTC
TRBJ2-1 | . | . | TRBV19 | CASSPRTNEQFF | TGTGCCAGTAGTCCCCGGACCAATGAGCAGTTCTTC
TRBJ1-5 | once | . | TRBV27 | CASSPFPPPDSNQPQHF | TGTGCCAGCAGCCCCTTCCCCCCACCTGACAGCAATCAGCCCCAGCATTTT
TRBJ1-5 | . | . | TRBV19 | CASSPGRGGNQPQHF | TGTGCCAGTAGTCCAGGTAGAGGTGGCAATCAGCCCCAGCATTTT
TRBJ2-1 | . | TRBD2 | TRBV19 | CASSASGRSYNEQFF | TGTGCCAGTAGTGCTAGCGGGAGGTCCTACAATGAGCAGTTCTTC
TRBJ2-2 | . | TRBD2 | TRBV10-2 | CASREGLAGALTNTGELFF | TGCGCCAGCAGGGAAGGACTAGCGGGAGCTTTGACGAACACCGGGGAGCTGTTTTTT
TRBJ2-2 | . | . | TRBV5-1 | CATLVAGELFF | TGCGCCACCCTGGTAGCCGGGGAGCTGTTTTTT
TRBJ2-7 | . | TRBD1 | TRBV5-6 | CASSNRGPYEQYF | TGTGCCAGCAGCAACAGGGGTCCCTACGAGCAGTACTTC
TRBJ2-7 | . | TRBD1 | TRBV9 | CASSVEDRVYEQYF | TGTGCCAGCAGCGTAGAAGACAGGGTCTACGAGCAGTACTTC
TRBJ2-5 | . | . | TRBV16 | CASSQLGSPGETQYF | TGTGCCAGCAGCCAATTGGGTAGCCCCGGAGAGACCCAGTACTTC
TRBJ2-3 | . | TRBD2 | TRBV5-4 | CASNPVDGLGTDTQYF | TGTGCCAGCAACCCGGTGGACGGACTAGGGACAGATACGCAGTATTTT
TRBJ2-2 | once | TRBD2 | TRBV7-9 | CAVQGLAENTGELFF | TGTGCCGTACAGGGACTAGCGGAGAACACCGGGGAGCTGTTTTTT
TRBJ1-2 | . | . | TRBV27 | CASRLEQGSGYTF | TGTGCCAGCAGATTAGAACAGGGCTCTGGCTACACCTTC
TRBJ2-7 | . | TRBD2 | TRBV18 | CASSPSSGGDEQYF | TGTGCCAGCTCACCTTCCAGCGGGGGGGACGAGCAGTACTTC
TRBJ2-1 | . | TRBD1 | TRBV10-3 | CAIRTGTEGNNEQFF | TGTGCCATCAGGACCGGGACAGAGGGGAACAATGAGCAGTTCTTC
TRBJ1-3 | once | TRBD1 | TRBV7-8 | CASSARTGAGNTIYF | TGTGCCAGCAGCGCCCGGACAGGGGCTGGAAACACCATATATTTT
TRBJ2-3 | . | . | TRBV15 | CATSSLEDTQYF | TGTGCCACCAGCAGTCTAGAAGATACGCAGTATTTT